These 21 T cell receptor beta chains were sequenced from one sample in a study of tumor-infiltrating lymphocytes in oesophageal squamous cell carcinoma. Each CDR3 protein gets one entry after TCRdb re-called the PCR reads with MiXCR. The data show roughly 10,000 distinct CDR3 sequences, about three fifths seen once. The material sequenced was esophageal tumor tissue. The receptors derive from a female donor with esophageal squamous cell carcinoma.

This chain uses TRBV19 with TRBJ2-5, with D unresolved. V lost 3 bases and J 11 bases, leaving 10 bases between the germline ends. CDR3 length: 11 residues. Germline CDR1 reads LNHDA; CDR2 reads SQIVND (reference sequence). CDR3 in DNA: TGTGCCAGTAGTATGGATGTAGAGCAGTACTTC. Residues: CASSMDVEQYF.

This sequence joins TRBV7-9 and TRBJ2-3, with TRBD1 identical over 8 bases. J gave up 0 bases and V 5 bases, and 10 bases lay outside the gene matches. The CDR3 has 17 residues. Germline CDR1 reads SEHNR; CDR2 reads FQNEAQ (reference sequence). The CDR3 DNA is TGTGCCAGCAGCCCTCGACAGGGGCTTCAGAGCACAGATACGCAGTATTTT. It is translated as CASSPRQGLQSTDTQYF. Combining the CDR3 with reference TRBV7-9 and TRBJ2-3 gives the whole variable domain DTGVSQNPRHKITKRGQNVTFRCDPISEHNRLYWYRQTLGQGPEFLTYFQNEAQLEKSRLLSDRFSAERPKGSFSTLEIQRTEQGDSAMYLCASSPRQGLQSTDTQYFGPGTRLTVL.

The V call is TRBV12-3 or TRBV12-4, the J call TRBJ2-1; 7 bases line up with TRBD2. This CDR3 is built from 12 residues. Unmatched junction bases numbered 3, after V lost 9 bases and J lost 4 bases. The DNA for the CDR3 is TGTGCCAGTGCGGGGGTATACAATGAGCAGTTCTTC. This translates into CASAGVYNEQFF.

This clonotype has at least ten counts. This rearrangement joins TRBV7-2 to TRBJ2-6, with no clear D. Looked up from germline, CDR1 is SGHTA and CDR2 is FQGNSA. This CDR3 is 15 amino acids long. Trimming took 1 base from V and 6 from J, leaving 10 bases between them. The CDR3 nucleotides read TGTGCCAGCAGCTTAGGGCTAAGTGTGGCCAACGTCCTGACTTTC. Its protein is CASSLGLSVANVLTF.

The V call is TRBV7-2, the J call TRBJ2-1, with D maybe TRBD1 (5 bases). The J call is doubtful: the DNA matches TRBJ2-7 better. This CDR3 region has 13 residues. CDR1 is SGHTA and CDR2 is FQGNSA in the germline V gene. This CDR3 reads CASSLQQVKEQYF. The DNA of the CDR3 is TGTGCCAGCAGCTTACAACAGGTGAAGGAGCAGTACTTC.

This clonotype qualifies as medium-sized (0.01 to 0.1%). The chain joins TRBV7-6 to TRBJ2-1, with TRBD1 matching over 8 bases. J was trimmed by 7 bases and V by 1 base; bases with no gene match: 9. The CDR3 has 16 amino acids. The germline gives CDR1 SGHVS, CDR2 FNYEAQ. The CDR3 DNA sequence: TGTGCCAGCAGCTTAGTGTATTCAGGGGGCTCTAATGAGCAGTTCTTC. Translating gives CASSLVYSGGSNEQFF. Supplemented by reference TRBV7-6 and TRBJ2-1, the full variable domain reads GAGVSQSPRYKVTKRGQDVALRCDPISGHVSLYWYRQALGQGPEFLTYFNYEAQQDKSGLPNDRFSAERPEGSISTLTIQRTEQRDSAMYRCASSLVYSGGSNEQFFGPGTRLTVL.

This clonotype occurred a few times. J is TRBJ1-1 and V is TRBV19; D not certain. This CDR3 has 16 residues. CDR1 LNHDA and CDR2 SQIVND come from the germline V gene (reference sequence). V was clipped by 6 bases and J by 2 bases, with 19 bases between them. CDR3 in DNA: TGTGCCAGTAGAAGAAGACACGGAAACTTTAACACTGAAGCTTTCTTT. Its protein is CASRRRHGNFNTEAFF.

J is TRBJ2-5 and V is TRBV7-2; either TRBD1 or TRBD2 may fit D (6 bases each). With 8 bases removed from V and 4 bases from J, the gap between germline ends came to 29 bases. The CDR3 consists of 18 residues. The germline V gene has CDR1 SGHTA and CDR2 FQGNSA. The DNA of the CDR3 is TGTGCCAGCCTACCTGGCCGGGGGCTAGCGAGGGGAGGAGAGACCCAGTACTTC. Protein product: CASLPGRGLARGGETQYF.

CDR3 sequence reads: CASSSTGYEQYF. The CDR3 DNA sequence: TGTGCCAGCAGCTCGACAGGGTACGAGCAGTACTTC. The chain links TRBV7-9 to TRBJ2-4; 7 positions match TRBD1. The J call may not be correct, given that the DNA end is closer to TRBJ2-7. CDR1 and CDR2 from the germline V gene are SEHNR and FQNEAQ (reference sequence). This CDR3 is 12 amino acids long.

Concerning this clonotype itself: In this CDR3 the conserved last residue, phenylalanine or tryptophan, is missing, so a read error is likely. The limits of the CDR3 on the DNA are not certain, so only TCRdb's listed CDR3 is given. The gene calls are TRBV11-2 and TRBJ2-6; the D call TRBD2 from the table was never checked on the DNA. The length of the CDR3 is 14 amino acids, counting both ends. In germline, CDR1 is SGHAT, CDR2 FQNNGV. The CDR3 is CASSSDTDTQYFGP.

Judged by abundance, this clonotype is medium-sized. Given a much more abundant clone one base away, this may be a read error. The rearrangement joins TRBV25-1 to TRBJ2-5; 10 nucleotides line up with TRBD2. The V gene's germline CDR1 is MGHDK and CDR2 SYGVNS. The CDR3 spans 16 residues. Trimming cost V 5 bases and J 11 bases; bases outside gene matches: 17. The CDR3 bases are TGTGCCAGCAGTCCATTCCAGCGGGAGGGCCCCAATGAGCAGTACTTC. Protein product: CASSPFQREGPNEQYF.

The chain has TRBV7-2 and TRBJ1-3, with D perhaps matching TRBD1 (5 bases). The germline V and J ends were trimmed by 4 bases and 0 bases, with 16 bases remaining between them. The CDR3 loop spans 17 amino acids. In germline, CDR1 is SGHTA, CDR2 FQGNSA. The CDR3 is CASSSRPTQDSGNTIYF. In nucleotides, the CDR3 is TGTGCCAGCAGCTCCCGTCCCACACAGGACTCTGGAAACACCATATATTTT.

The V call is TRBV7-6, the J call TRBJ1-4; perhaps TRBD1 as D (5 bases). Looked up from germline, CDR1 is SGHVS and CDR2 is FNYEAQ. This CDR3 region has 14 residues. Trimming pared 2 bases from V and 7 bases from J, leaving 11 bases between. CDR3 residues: CASSLTREGEKLFF. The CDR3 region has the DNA TGTGCCAGCAGCTTAACCAGGGAGGGTGAAAAACTGTTTTTT.

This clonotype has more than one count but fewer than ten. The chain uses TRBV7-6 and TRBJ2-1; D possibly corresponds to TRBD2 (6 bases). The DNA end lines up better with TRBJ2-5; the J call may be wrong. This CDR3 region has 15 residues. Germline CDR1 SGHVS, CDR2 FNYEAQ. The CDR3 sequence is CASSPRETDGETQYF. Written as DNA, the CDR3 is TGTGCCAGCAGCCCCCGGGAGACAGATGGAGAGACCCAGTACTTC.

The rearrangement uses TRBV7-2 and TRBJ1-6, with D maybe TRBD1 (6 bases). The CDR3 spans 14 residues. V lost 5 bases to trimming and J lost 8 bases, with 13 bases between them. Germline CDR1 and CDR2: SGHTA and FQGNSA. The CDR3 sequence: CASSPRQADSPLHF. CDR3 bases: TGTGCCAGCAGCCCTCGACAGGCAGATTCACCCCTCCACTTT.

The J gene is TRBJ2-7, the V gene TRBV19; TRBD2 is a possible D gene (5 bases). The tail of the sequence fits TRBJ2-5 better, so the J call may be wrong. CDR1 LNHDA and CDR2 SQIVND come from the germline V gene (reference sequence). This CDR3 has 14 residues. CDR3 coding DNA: TGTGCCAGTAGTACTAGCAGATTCCAAGAGACCCAGTACTTC. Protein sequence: CASSTSRFQETQYF.

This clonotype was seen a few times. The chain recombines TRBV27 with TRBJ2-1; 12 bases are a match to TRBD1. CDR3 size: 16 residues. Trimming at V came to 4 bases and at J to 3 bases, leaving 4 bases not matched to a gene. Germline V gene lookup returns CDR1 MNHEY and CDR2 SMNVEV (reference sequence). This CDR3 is CASSSGTGGYYNEQFF. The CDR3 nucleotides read TGTGCCAGCAGTTCCGGGACAGGGGGCTACTACAATGAGCAGTTCTTC.

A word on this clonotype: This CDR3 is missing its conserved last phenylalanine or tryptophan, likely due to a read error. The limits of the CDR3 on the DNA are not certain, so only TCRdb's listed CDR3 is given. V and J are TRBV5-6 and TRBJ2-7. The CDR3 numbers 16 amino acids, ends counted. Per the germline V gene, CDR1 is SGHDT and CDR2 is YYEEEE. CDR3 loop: CASSLFVVNYGYTFGS.

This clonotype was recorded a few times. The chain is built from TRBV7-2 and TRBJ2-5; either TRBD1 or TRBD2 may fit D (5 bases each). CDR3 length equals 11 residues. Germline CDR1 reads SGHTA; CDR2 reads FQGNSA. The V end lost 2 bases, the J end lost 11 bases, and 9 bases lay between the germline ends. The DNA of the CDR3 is TGTGCCAGCAGCTTAAGCAGGGAGCAGTACTTC. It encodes CASSLSREQYF. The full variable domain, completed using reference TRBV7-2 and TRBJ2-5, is GAGVSQSPSNKVTEKGKDVELRCDPISGHTALYWYRQSLGQGLEFLIYFQGNSAPDKSGLPSDRFSAERTGGSVSTLTIQRTQQEDSAVYLCASSLSREQYFGPGTRLLVL.

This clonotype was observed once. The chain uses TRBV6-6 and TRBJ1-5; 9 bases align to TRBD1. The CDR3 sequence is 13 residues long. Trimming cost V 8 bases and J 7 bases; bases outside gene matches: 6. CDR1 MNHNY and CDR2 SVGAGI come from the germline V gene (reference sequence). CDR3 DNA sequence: TGTGCCAGCGGACAGGGGTTACGGCAGCCCCAGCATTTT. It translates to CASGQGLRQPQHF.

The CDR3 region is CASSLGRDRKQYF. CDR3 bases: TGTGCCAGCAGCTTAGGAAGGGACAGAAAACAGTACTTC. This rearrangement joins TRBV7-8 to TRBJ2-5; 7 nucleotides match TRBD1. The CDR3 is 13 residues long. CDR1 and CDR2 from the germline V gene are SGHVS and FQNEAQ. V lost 1 base to trimming and J lost 11 bases; unmatched junction nucleotides: 7.